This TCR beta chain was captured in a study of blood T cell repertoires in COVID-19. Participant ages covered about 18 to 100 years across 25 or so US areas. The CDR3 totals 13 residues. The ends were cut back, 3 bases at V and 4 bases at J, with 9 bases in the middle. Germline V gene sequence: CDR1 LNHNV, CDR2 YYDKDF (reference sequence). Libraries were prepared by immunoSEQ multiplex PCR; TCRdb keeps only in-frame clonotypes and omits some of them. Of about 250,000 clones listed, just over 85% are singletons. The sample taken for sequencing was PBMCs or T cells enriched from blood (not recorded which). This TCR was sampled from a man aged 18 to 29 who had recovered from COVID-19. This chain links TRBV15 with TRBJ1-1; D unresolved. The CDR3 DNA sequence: TGTGCCACCAGCAGCCGGTTGCGCACTGAAGCTTTCTTT. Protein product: CATSSRLRTEAFF.